One T cell receptor (beta chain) is described in this entry. What it recognizes is unknown. They built TCR cDNA with 5'RACE template switching, a step that put in a universal primer site and UMIs. TCRdb redid the calling of the 5' RACE reads with MiXCR, one entry per CDR3 protein. Of a few hundred thousand distinct CDR3 sequences listed, roughly 8.7% are singletons. This sample stems from a study of T cells after yellow fever vaccination. Study-wide background: Preparation used SMART-Seq v4 Ultra Low Input for the low-cell-number fractions. Study results and limitations: Subsequent to the booster, the majority of primary-vaccination clones reappeared (under 98% CD4, around 85% CD8). Abundant clonotypes (contaminants from the bulk population) could be present in FACS-sorted repertoires.

The source material was PBMCs, sampled on the day of the first yellow fever vaccination. The TCR comes from a man aged 18 to 30 who received the YFV17D yellow fever vaccine.

The CDR3 sequence: CARKMGGGTQYF. CDR3 in DNA: TGTGCCAGGAAAATGGGCGGGGGAACGCAGTATTTT. The V call is TRBV21-1, the J call TRBJ2-3; TRBD1 is the table's D call, not checked against the DNA. TRBV21-1 is reported as a pseudogene. The CDR3 loop spans 12 amino acids.